The present entry profiles one TCR beta chain with its context. This sample was included in a study of blood T cell repertoires in COVID-19. About the study: Some COVID-19 samples were acute and others convalescent; all came from the United States, Italy and Spain. Sample material is recorded as cDNA or gDNA derived from T cells, B-cell-depleted T cells, or PBMCs.

Original processing methods: Researchers report that nucleated cell counts were estimated from reference gene primer amplification. The data were produced by immunoSEQ multiplex PCR, yet TCRdb's version contains in-frame clones alone and is incomplete. That table gives V, J and clone size, and the DNA gave D and trimming. The data show around 150,000 clones, about 80% seen once. Germline CDR1 is MNHEY and CDR2 is SMNVEV (reference sequence). The length of the CDR3 is 17 residues. Trimming removed 10 bases from V and 0 bases from J, with 19 bases in between. Seattle patients were enrolled during active infection and followed longitudinally.

The chain employs TRBV27 and TRBJ2-6; D gene uncertain. The sample comprised peripheral blood. The source of this sequence is a woman in her thirties or forties with COVID-19, enrolled during active disease. Written as DNA, the CDR3 is TGTGCCACCAGCCCTTTCCTGGCACCCTCTGGGGCCAACGTCCTGACTTTC. Translated, it gives CATSPFLAPSGANVLTF.